This T cell receptor beta chain derives from a study of beta chain features in type 1 diabetes. Overall study results and limits: Among patients with Type 1 diabetes, TCRB CDR3s were moderately but significantly shorter in every one of the four CD4+ subsets.

After removal of 0 bases from V and 2 bases from J, the junction contained 7 bases not matched to a gene. The germline V gene encodes CDR1 SGHNT and CDR2 YYREEE (reference sequence). CDR3 length: 16 amino acids. This clone was observed a handful of times. Its antigen is undetermined. The investigators reverse transcribed all of the isolated RNA, so they sequenced expressed TCRB transcripts. Data came from immunoSEQ multiplex PCR; TCRdb stores just in-frame clones and leaves some out. The sample includes over 600,000 clones, around 12% seen only once; the top ten take around 0.12%. The receptor comes from a young man with type 1 diabetes. V gene TRBV5-4 combines with J gene TRBJ2-7, with 8 bases identical to TRBD1. The sequenced sample consisted of naive CD4+ T cells from blood. The CDR3 region has the DNA TGTGCCAGCAGCTTGGGGACAGGGATTGAAACCTACGAGCAGTACTTC. Amino acids: CASSLGTGIETYEQYF.